Each of the 8 T cell receptor beta chains below was sequenced from the same sample in a study of OX40 agonist ivuxolimab in advanced cancers. TCRdb's table, derived via immunoSEQ multiplex PCR, lists solely in-frame clones and lacks some. This sample has about 80,000 clones; approximately 85% occur once, and the top ten carry roughly 25%. The material sequenced was CD4+ or CD8+ T cells sorted from blood, taken in a trial of the OX40 agonist ivuxolimab. These receptors originate from an adult with an advanced solid tumor such as melanoma, head and neck, liver or kidney cancer.

This clone was detected only a few times. The chain employs TRBV19 and TRBJ1-2, with a tentative D call TRBD1 (6 bases). The CDR3 runs to 13 residues. V was trimmed by 5 bases and J by 4 bases, leaving 11 bases between them. The germline V gene has CDR1 LNHDA and CDR2 SQIVND (reference sequence). CDR3 region: CASSVTGSYGYTF. DNA for the CDR3: TGTGCCAGTAGTGTCACAGGGTCCTATGGCTACACCTTC.

This clone was picked up a small number of times. V gene TRBV10-1 combines with J gene TRBJ2-3, with D possibly being TRBD1 (6 bases). Germline CDR1 and CDR2: WNHNN and SYGVQD (reference sequence). Trimming pared 3 bases from V and 4 bases from J, leaving 8 bases between. This CDR3 has 13 residues. DNA of the CDR3: TGCGCCAGCAGTGACAGGGGCCCAGATACGCAGTATTTT. Protein product: CASSDRGPDTQYF.

This clone was seen a single time. This chain connects TRBV6-5 to TRBJ1-5; 9 nucleotides match TRBD1. Germline V CDR1 and CDR2: MNHEY, SVGAGI. CDR3 length: 12 amino acids. This chain's CDR3 is CVSGQGDQPQHF. The DNA of the CDR3 is TGTGTTTCGGGACAGGGCGATCAGCCCCAGCATTTT.

The V gene is TRBV7-8, the J gene TRBJ1-5, with D hard to call. Germline assignment: CDR1 SGHVS and CDR2 FQNEAQ. The CDR3 covers 14 residues. V lost 3 bases and J lost 0, with 6 bases in between. The CDR3 sequence: CASSFIASNQPQHF. The CDR3 nucleotides are TGTGCCAGCAGCTTTATAGCTAGCAATCAGCCCCAGCATTTT. Filled out from reference TRBV7-8 and TRBJ1-5, the complete variable domain reads GAGVSQSPRYKVAKRGQDVALRCDPISGHVSLFWYQQALGQGPEFLTYFQNEAQLDKSGLPSDRFFAERPEGSVSTLKIQRTQQEDSAVYLCASSFIASNQPQHFGDGTRLSIL.

This chain joins TRBV4-2 and TRBJ2-1; no firm D call. Germline values: CDR1 LGHNA, CDR2 YNFKEQ. The CDR3 consists of 16 residues. V was pared by 0 bases and J by 3 bases, with 12 bases between. The CDR3 DNA follows: TGTGCCAGCAGCCAAGAAAGCATGTCGGGCTACAATGAGCAGTTCTTC. Translation: CASSQESMSGYNEQFF.

The genes are TRBV19 and TRBJ2-5; D possibly corresponds to TRBD1 (6 bases). The DNA matches TRBJ2-7 better at its end, which makes the J call doubtful. The CDR3 is 14 residues long. The germline CDR1 and CDR2 sequences are LNHDA and SQIVND (reference sequence). CDR3 nucleotide sequence: TGTGCCAGTAGTGCTCGGACAGACTCCTACGAGCAGTACTTC. It is translated as CASSARTDSYEQYF.

This chain links TRBV23-1 with TRBJ2-7; D is ambiguous. TRBV23-1 is an open reading frame, and its role is uncertain. CDR3 length: 13 amino acids. V lost 9 bases to trimming and J lost 4 bases, with 16 bases between them. Written as DNA, the CDR3 is TGCGCCAGATTTCGCTCGTTGAGGTACGAGCAGTACTTC. Translated: CARFRSLRYEQYF.

This clone was recorded a few times. V usage is TRBV18 and J usage is TRBJ2-2, with D possibly matching TRBD1 (6 bases). Per germline, CDR1 KGHSH and CDR2 LQKENI. V was clipped by 3 bases and J by 3 bases, with 17 bases between them. The CDR3 runs to 17 residues. As DNA, the CDR3 is TGTGCCAGCTCACCGCCGGGTAGACAGGCTTACACCGGGGAGCTGTTTTTT. Amino acids: CASSPPGRQAYTGELFF.